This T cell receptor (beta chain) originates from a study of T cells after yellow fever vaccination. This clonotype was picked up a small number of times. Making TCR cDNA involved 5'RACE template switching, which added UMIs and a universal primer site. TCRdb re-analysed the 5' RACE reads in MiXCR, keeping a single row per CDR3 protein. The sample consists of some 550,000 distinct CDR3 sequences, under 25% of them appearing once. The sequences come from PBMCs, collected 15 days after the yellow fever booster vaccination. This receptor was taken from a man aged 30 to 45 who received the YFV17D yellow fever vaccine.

The CDR3 DNA is TGTGCCAGCAGACAACAAGGGACTACGAGCACAGATACGCAGTATTTT. Translating it yields CASRQQGTTSTDTQYF. The genes are TRBV6-1 and TRBJ2-3; 7 bases line up with TRBD2. This CDR3 has 16 amino acids. Germline assignment: CDR1 MNHNS and CDR2 SASEGT. With 6 bases clipped from V and 0 bases from J, the junction kept 9 bases outside the gene matches.